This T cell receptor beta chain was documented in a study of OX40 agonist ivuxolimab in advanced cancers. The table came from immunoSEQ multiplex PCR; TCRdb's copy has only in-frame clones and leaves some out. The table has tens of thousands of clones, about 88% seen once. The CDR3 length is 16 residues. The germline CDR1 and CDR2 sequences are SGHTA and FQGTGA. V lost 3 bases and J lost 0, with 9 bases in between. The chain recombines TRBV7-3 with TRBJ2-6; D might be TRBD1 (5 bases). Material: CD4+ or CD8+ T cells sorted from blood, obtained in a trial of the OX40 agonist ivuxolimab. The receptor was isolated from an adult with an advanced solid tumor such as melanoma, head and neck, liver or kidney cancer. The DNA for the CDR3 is TGTGCCAGCAGCTTTGCGGACAACTCTGGGGCCAACGTCCTGACTTTC. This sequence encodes CASSFADNSGANVLTF.